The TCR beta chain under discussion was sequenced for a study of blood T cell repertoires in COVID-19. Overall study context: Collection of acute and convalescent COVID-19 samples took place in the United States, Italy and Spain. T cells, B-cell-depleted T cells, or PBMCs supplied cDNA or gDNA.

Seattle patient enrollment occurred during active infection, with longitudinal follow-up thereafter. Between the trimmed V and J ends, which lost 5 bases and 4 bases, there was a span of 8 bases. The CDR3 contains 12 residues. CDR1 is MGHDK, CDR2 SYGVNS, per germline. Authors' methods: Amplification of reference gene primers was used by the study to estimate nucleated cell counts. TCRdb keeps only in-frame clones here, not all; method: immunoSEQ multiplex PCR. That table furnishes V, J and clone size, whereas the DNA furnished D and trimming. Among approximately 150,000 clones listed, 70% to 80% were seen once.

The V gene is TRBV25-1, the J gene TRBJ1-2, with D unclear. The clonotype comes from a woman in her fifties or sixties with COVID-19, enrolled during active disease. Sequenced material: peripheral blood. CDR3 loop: CASSSLLYGYTF. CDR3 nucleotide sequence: TGTGCCAGCAGTTCCCTCCTCTATGGCTACACCTTC.